The clone carrying this T cell receptor beta chain was seen many times. The antigen remains unidentified. This specimen comes from a study of T-cell reconstitution after alpha-beta-depleted transplantation in children. As it was prepared, the TCRbeta library received unique molecular identifiers. TCRdb reprocessed the PCR reads via MiXCR and lists one record per CDR3 protein. The sample consists of over 450,000 distinct CDR3 sequences, roughly 10% of them appearing once. Points from the study as a whole: After transplant, high TCRbeta diversity at day 60 in some patients arose from surviving recipient T cells and thymic progenitors. From newly produced T cells came most of the T-cell counts and diversity one year after transplant. Approximately two months post-transplant, alpha-beta T cells reportedly originated from several hundred expanded graft clones.

V shed 1 base and J shed 1 base, with 8 bases lying between them. The germline gives CDR1 SGHKS, CDR2 YYEKEE (reference sequence). The CDR3 runs 14 residues. The chain joins TRBV5-5 to TRBJ1-1; D uncertain. The source is a child aged 2 to 10 with inherited bone marrow failure, due to receive a stem cell transplant. The source was PBMCs, collected before TCRalphabeta/CD19-depleted stem cell transplant. In nucleotides, the CDR3 is TGTGCCAGCAGCTTGTTGGACGGGAACACTGAAGCTTTCTTT. It translates to CASSLLDGNTEAFF.